The 23 T cell receptor beta chains below come from one sample, sequenced in a study of blood T cells in healthy people across ages. Alongside a J-beta primer mix, a sample-barcoded 5' primer served in a second PCR lasting 7 to 11 cycles. TCRdb analysed the 5' RACE reads with MiXCR anew, one entry per CDR3 protein. The sample yields about 1.4 million distinct CDR3 sequences, approximately 59% seen once. Material: blood. These receptors were collected from a man aged 18 to 29 in good health.

The chain is built from TRBV6-1 and TRBJ2-3; D may be TRBD2 (5 bases). V was shortened by 1 base and J by 2 bases, with 10 bases between the two germline ends. Germline V lookup: CDR1 MNHNS, CDR2 SASEGT. This CDR3 contains 15 residues. Here the CDR3 reads CASSEGRRYTDTQYF. CDR3 in DNA: TGTGCCAGCAGTGAAGGAAGGAGGTACACAGATACGCAGTATTTT.

A remark on this clonotype: One end of the junction is discordant with germline, which a read error may explain. The chain is built from TRBV7-7 and TRBJ2-2; D might be TRBD2 (6 bases). Germline CDR1 SSHAT, CDR2 FNYEAQ (reference sequence). The CDR3 has 19 amino acids. The CDR3 coding sequence is TGTGCTAGCAGCTTACGTATATTAAAGGACTATACGAACACCGGGGAGCTGTTTTTT. As protein: CASSLRILKDYTNTGELFF.

CDR3 protein: CASSHGQGESSYNSPLHF. In DNA, the CDR3 is TGTGCCAGCAGTCACGGACAGGGAGAGAGCTCCTATAATTCACCCCTCCACTTT. The rearrangement uses TRBV6-2 or TRBV6-3 and TRBJ1-6, with 8 bases that match TRBD1. V was clipped by 5 bases and J by 0 bases; unmatched bases: 9. The CDR3 consists of 18 residues. Germline V lookup: CDR1 MNHEY, CDR2 SVGEGT.

This sequence joins TRBV4-2 and TRBJ2-1, with 14 bases identical to TRBD2. V was clipped by 2 bases and J by 6 bases; unmatched bases: 6. The CDR3 has 17 amino acids. CDR1 is LGHNA, CDR2 YNFKEQ, per germline. CDR3 coding DNA: TGTGCCAGCAGCCAACCGACTAGCGGGGGGGTGGCCAATGAGCAGTTCTTC. Encoded protein: CASSQPTSGGVANEQFF.

The chain employs TRBV6-1 and TRBJ1-1; 9 bases map to TRBD1. The V and J ends lost 4 bases and 1 base, in that order; junction bases with no gene match: 16. The CDR3 runs to 19 residues. Germline CDR1 is MNHNS and CDR2 is SASEGT. The CDR3 coding sequence is TGTGCCAGCAGTGGGCAGGGGACAGGGAGGGGGGATACGAACACTGAAGCTTTCTTT. It is translated as CASSGQGTGRGDTNTEAFF.

This chain connects TRBV2 to TRBJ2-5, with 9 nucleotides matching TRBD2. Losses at the gene ends were 9 bases for V and 11 bases for J; bases not matched to a gene: 10. This CDR3 is built from 12 residues. Germline V gene sequence: CDR1 SNHLY, CDR2 FYNNEI. CDR3 residues: CASGTSLNEQYF. For the CDR3, the DNA is TGTGCCAGTGGGACTAGCCTCAATGAGCAGTACTTC.

The genes are TRBV20-1 and TRBJ2-3, with TRBD2 identical over 8 bases. With V trimmed by 5 bases and J by 5 bases, 15 bases remained unmatched. Germline values: CDR1 DFQATT, CDR2 SNEGSKA (reference sequence). The CDR3 runs 16 residues. The CDR3 loop reads CSAPGSTSALGDTQYF. The CDR3 DNA reads as TGCAGTGCTCCTGGCTCGACTAGCGCCCTCGGAGATACGCAGTATTTT.

This chain links TRBV7-9 with TRBJ2-3, with D perhaps TRBD1 or TRBD2 (5 bases each). Germline V CDR1 and CDR2: SEHNR, FQNEAQ (reference sequence). This CDR3 contains 15 residues. Trimming took off 3 bases at V and 3 bases at J, with 13 bases between the two ends. CDR3 nucleotides: TGTGCCAGCAGCTTCGGGGCAGGGAGAACAGATACGCAGTATTTT. This encodes CASSFGAGRTDTQYF.

This clonotype has only one observation. The CDR3 sequence: CASSSSDTSGANVLTF. The CDR3 coding sequence is TGCGCCAGCAGCTCATCCGACACCTCTGGGGCCAACGTCCTGACTTTC. V gene TRBV5-1 combines with J gene TRBJ2-6; D not resolved. In germline, CDR1 is SGHRS, CDR2 YFSETQ. V was clipped by 3 bases and J by 0 bases, with 10 bases between them. The CDR3 contains 16 residues.

The chain carries TRBV10-3 and TRBJ1-2; 7 bases are a match to TRBD1. CDR1 is ENHRY, CDR2 SYGVKD, per germline. CDR3 length equals 12 residues. J gave up 4 bases and V 10 bases, and 6 bases lay outside the gene matches. The CDR3 region has the DNA TGTGCCAATGGTCAGGGGGGCTATGGCTACACCTTC. Translating gives CANGQGGYGYTF.

This clonotype was seen a handful of times. V gene TRBV5-1 combines with J gene TRBJ1-2; 9 nucleotides match TRBD1. After removal of 4 bases from V and 2 bases from J, the junction contained 15 bases not matched to a gene. The germline gives CDR1 SGHRS, CDR2 YFSETQ. The CDR3 is 18 amino acids. The CDR3: CASSTPDRGQNLNYGYTF. Here the CDR3 DNA reads TGCGCCAGCAGCACCCCGGACAGGGGCCAGAATTTAAACTATGGCTACACCTTC.

The J gene is TRBJ1-1, the V gene TRBV10-3; weak D call: TRBD1 (6 bases). The CDR3 is 13 residues long. Deletions cut 6 bases from V and 1 base from J, with 9 bases between. Germline CDR1 and CDR2: ENHRY and SYGVKD. In nucleotides, the CDR3 is TGTGCCATCAGCCCGACAGGGAACACTGAAGCTTTCTTT. Translating it yields CAISPTGNTEAFF.

This chain joins TRBV6-2 or TRBV6-3 and TRBJ1-6; D is uncertain. Germline assignment: CDR1 MNHEY and CDR2 SVGEGT. Trimming removed 5 bases at V and 10 bases at J, with 18 bases between. The CDR3 is 15 amino acids. CDR3 nucleotides: TGTGCCAGCAGTACGGACGTCCGCCTCCGATCACCCCTCCACTTT. Translated, it gives CASSTDVRLRSPLHF.

The chain is built from TRBV9 and TRBJ2-1; D is perhaps TRBD1 (5 bases). The CDR3 runs to 16 residues. Germline CDR1 reads SGDLS; CDR2 reads YYNGEE. Trimming removed 0 bases at V and 9 bases at J, with 19 bases between. The CDR3 coding sequence is TGTGCCAGCAGCGTAGGTTCAAGTTTGGACAATTCTGAGCAGTTCTTC. Translated, it gives CASSVGSSLDNSEQFF.

This chain uses TRBV3-1 with TRBJ2-3; 10 nucleotides match TRBD2. J lost 2 bases, V lost 1 base, and 6 bases had no gene match. Germline V gene data show CDR1 as LGHDT and CDR2 as YNNKEL (reference sequence). The CDR3 covers 17 residues. The CDR3 nucleotides are TGTGCCAGCAGCCAAGTAAGCGGGGGGGCCTACACAGATACGCAGTATTTT. Protein: CASSQVSGGAYTDTQYF.

Details on this clonotype: Compared with germline, one end of the junction differs, possibly owing to a read error. The chain recombines TRBV7-7 with TRBJ2-3; a possible D gene is TRBD2 (5 bases). The germline V gene has CDR1 SSHAT and CDR2 FNYEAQ (reference sequence). The CDR3 is 13 amino acids. The chain's CDR3 is CASSLQEGDTQYF. DNA of the CDR3: TGTGCTAGCAGCTTACAAGAGGGAGATACGCAGTATTTT.

V gene TRBV6-2 or TRBV6-3 combines with J gene TRBJ2-3, with 8 bases matching TRBD1. The trim removed 0 bases at V and 3 bases at J, leaving 17 bases unmatched. Looked up from germline, CDR1 is MNHEY and CDR2 is SVGEGT. The CDR3 is made up of 20 amino acids. This CDR3 is CASSYSVVHPTGEYTDTQYF. As DNA, the CDR3 is TGTGCCAGCAGTTACTCTGTGGTCCATCCGACAGGGGAGTATACAGATACGCAGTATTTT.

The rearrangement links TRBV6-1 to TRBJ2-3, with D uncertain. The V end lost 0 bases, the J end lost 2 bases, and 9 bases lay between the germline ends. Germline V gene data show CDR1 as MNHNS and CDR2 as SASEGT. The length of the CDR3 is 15 residues. The CDR3 spells CASSEALGLTDTQYF. In DNA, the CDR3 is TGTGCCAGCAGTGAAGCGCTGGGCCTCACAGATACGCAGTATTTT.

V is TRBV5-5 and J is TRBJ1-2, with D possibly being TRBD1 (6 bases). Germline CDR1 SGHKS, CDR2 YYEKEE (reference sequence). The CDR3 is 15 residues long. Trimming took off 4 bases at V and 7 bases at J, with 20 bases between the two ends. CDR3 region: CASSHRPGGEGGYTF. The CDR3 DNA follows: TGTGCCAGCAGCCATCGCCCGGGGGGCGAAGGTGGCTACACCTTC. The full variable domain, its missing parts supplied by reference TRBV5-5 and TRBJ1-2, is DAGVTQSPTHLIKTRGQQVTLRCSPISGHKSVSWYQQVLGQGPQFIFQYYEKEERGRGNFPDRFSARQFPNYSSELNVNALLLGDSALYLCASSHRPGGEGGYTFGSGTRLTVV.

As for this clonotype: A clone one base away is much larger, so this may be a read error. The chain carries TRBV5-1 and TRBJ2-5; 7 bases are shared with TRBD2. The CDR3 covers 14 residues. The germline gives CDR1 SGHRS, CDR2 YFSETQ. The V gene end was trimmed by 4 bases and the J gene end by 5 bases; junction bases not matched to a gene: 8. The CDR3 sequence: CASSVGAGMETQYF. DNA for the CDR3: TGCGCCAGCAGCGTCGGAGCGGGGATGGAGACCCAGTACTTC.

This clonotype was seen a few times. The J gene is TRBJ2-4, the V gene TRBV12-3 or TRBV12-4; tentatively, D is TRBD2 (6 bases). Trimming removed 3 bases from V and 9 bases from J, with 15 bases in between. CDR3 length equals 14 residues. The CDR3 DNA reads TGTGCCAGCAGTTTTGGTGGGGGAGGAAGCATTCAGTACTTC. This sequence encodes CASSFGGGGSIQYF.

The CDR3 DNA sequence: TGCGCCAGCAGCCAAGATCCGGGGGAGCACACAGATACGCAGTATTTT. Translated: CASSQDPGEHTDTQYF. The chain combines TRBV4-1 with TRBJ2-3; a possible D gene is TRBD2 (6 bases). Germline V gene data show CDR1 as MGHRA and CDR2 as YSYEKL. The CDR3 spans 16 residues. Trimming stripped 0 bases from V and 2 bases from J, with 12 bases between.

The chain links TRBV5-1 to TRBJ1-4; D is perhaps TRBD1 (5 bases). Deletions cut 4 bases from V and 6 bases from J, with 16 bases between. Germline V gene lookup returns CDR1 SGHRS and CDR2 YFSETQ. The CDR3 contains 15 residues. For the CDR3, the DNA is TGCGCCAGCAGCGTAACCGGGACCCCTGATGAAAAACTGTTTTTT. Translated: CASSVTGTPDEKLFF.